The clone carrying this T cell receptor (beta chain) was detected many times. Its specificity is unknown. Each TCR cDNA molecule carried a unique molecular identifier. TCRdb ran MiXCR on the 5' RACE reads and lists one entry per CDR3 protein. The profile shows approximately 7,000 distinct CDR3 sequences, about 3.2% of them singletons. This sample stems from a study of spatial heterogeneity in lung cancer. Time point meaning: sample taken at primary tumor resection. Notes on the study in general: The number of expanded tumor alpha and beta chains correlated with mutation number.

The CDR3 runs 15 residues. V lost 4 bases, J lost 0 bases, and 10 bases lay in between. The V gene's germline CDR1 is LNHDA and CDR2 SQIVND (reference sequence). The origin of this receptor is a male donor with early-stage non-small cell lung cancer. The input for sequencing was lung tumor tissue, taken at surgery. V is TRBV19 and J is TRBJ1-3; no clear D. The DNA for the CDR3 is TGTGCCAGTAGTAATTATCAGGACTCTGGAAACACCATATATTTT. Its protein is CASSNYQDSGNTIYF. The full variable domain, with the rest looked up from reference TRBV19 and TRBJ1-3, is DGGITQSPKYLFRKEGQNVTLSCEQNLNHDAMYWYRQDPGQGLRLIYYSQIVNDFQKGDIAEGYSVSREKKESFPLTVTSAQKNPTAFYLCASSNYQDSGNTIYFGEGSWLTVV.